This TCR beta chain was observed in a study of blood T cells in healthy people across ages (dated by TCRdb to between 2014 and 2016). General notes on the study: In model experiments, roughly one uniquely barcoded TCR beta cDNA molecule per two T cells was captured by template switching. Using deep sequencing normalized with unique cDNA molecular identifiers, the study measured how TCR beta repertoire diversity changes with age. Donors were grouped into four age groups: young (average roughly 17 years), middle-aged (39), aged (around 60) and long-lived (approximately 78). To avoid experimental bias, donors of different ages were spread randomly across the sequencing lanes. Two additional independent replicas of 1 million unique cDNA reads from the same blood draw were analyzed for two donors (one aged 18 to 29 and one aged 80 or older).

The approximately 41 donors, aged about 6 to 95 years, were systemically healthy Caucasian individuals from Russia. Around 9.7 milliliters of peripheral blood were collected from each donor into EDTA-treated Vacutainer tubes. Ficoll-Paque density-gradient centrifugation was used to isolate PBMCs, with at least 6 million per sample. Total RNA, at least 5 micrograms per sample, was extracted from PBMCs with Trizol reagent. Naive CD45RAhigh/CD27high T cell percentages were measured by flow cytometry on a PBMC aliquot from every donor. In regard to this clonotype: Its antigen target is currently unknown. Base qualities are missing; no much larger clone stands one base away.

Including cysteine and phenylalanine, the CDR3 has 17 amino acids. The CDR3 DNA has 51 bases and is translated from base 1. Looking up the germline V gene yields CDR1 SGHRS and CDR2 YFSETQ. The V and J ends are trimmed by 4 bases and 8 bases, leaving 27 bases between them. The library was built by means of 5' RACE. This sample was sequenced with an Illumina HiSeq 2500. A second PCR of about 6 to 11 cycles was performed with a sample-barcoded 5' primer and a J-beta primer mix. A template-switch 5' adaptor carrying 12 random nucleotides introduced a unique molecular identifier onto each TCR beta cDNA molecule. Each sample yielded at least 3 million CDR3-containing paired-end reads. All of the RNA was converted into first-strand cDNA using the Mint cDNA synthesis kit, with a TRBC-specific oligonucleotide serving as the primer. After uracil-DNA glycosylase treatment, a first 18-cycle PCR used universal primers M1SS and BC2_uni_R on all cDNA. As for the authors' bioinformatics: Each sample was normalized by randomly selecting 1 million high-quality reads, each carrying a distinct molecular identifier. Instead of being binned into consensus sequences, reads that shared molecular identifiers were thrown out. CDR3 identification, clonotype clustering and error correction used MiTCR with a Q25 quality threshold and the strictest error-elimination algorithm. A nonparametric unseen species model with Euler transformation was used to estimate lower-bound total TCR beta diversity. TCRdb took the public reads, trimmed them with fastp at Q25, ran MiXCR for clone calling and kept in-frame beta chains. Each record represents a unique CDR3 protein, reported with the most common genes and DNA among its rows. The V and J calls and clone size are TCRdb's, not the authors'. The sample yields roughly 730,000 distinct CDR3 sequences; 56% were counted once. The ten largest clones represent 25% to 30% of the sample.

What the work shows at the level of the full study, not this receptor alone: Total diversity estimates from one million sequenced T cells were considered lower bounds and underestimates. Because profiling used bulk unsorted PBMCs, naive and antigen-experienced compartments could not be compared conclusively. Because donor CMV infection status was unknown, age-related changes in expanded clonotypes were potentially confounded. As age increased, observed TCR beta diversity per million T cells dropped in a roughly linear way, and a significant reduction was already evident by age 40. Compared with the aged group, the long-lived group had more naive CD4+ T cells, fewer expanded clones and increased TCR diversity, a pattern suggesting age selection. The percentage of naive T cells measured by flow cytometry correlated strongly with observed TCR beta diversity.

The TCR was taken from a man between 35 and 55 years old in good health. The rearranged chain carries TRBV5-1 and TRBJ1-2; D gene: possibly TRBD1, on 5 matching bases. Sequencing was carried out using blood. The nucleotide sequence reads TGCGCCAGCAGCCCTGGCCTATGGCAGGGTGTCGGGGACGGCTACACCTTC. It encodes CASSPGLWQGVGDGYTF.